Presented here are 10 T cell receptor beta chains from one specimen sequenced in a study of T cells after posttransplantation cyclophosphamide. Produced via immunoSEQ multiplex PCR; TCRdb's table is partial and in-frame only. This table holds some 54,000 clones, approximately 94% found once. The sequencing sample was made of PBMCs. All receptors come from a woman aged 30 to 39 in good health and a related stem cell transplant donor.

This clone is a singleton in its sample. The chain carries TRBV11-2 and TRBJ1-2; D unresolved. The V end was cut by 3 bases, the J end by 2 bases, with 7 bases between. The CDR3 has 13 residues. Germline CDR1 is SGHAT and CDR2 is FQNNGV. The CDR3 protein is CASSFSGNYGYTF. CDR3 sequence (DNA): TGTGCCAGCAGCTTTTCAGGAAACTATGGCTACACCTTC. The whole variable domain, filled in from reference TRBV11-2 and TRBJ1-2, reads EAGVAQSPRYKIIEKRQSVAFWCNPISGHATLYWYQQILGQGPKLLIQFQNNGVVDDSQLPKDRFSAERLKGVDSTLKIQPAKLEDSAVYLCASSFSGNYGYTFGSGTRLTVV.

The chain joins TRBV5-4 to TRBJ2-5; 7 positions agree with TRBD1. J lost 4 bases, V lost 4 bases, and 7 bases had no gene match. Germline V gives CDR1 SGHNT, CDR2 YYREEE (reference sequence). The CDR3 is 14 amino acids. CDR3 loop: CASSQRQGSETQYF. CDR3 DNA sequence: TGTGCCAGCAGCCAGCGACAGGGCTCAGAGACCCAGTACTTC.

The rearrangement joins TRBV21-1 to TRBJ2-1; the table calls TRBD1, which could not be checked here. TRBV21-1 is assigned pseudogene status. This CDR3 contains 13 residues. CDR3: CASSGTGLCEQFF. The CDR3 DNA is TGTGCCAGCAGCGGGACAGGGCTATGTGAGCAGTTCTTC.

This rearrangement joins TRBV18 to TRBJ2-1, with 10 bases aligning to TRBD1. The CDR3 sequence is 17 residues long. Germline V gives CDR1 KGHSH, CDR2 LQKENI. V was pared by 3 bases and J by 5 bases, with 10 bases of the junction left unmatched. For the CDR3, the DNA is TGTGCCAGCTCACCTCCACGACAGGGGGCGATCCACAATGAGCAGTTCTTC. This sequence encodes CASSPPRQGAIHNEQFF.

The chain couples TRBV4-3 to TRBJ2-5; TRBD2 matches at 7 bases. The CDR3 totals 15 residues. Germline lookup yields CDR1 LGHNA and CDR2 YSLEER. Trimming cost V 4 bases and J 1 base; bases outside gene matches: 6. The CDR3 DNA reads as TGCGCCAGCAGCCGGGGCGGGGGAACCCAAGAGACCCAGTACTTC. The encoded protein is CASSRGGGTQETQYF.

V gene TRBV2 combines with J gene TRBJ2-3; 11 nucleotides line up with TRBD2. J gave up 6 bases and V 4 bases, and 3 bases lay outside the gene matches. The CDR3 is 14 amino acids. Germline CDR1 is SNHLY and CDR2 is FYNNEI. CDR3 nucleotides: TGTGCCAGCAGTGTAGCGGGGGGGAGGGATACGCAGTATTTT. This gives the protein CASSVAGGRDTQYF.

This chain links TRBV28 with TRBJ1-5; 7 bases are a match to TRBD1. CDR1 MDHEN and CDR2 SYDVKM come from the germline V gene. The CDR3 runs to 14 residues. J lost 5 bases, V lost 5 bases, and 6 bases had no gene match. DNA for the CDR3: TGTGCCAGCAGTCCTGGACAGGAGTATCAGCCCCAGCATTTT. Its protein is CASSPGQEYQPQHF.

This chain uses TRBV19 with TRBJ2-2; perhaps TRBD2 as D (5 bases). The germline V and J ends were trimmed by 1 base and 4 bases, with 13 bases remaining between them. The germline gives CDR1 LNHDA, CDR2 SQIVND (reference sequence). The CDR3 extends over 16 amino acids. The CDR3 loop is CASSIGGLQGTGELFF. As DNA, the CDR3 is TGTGCCAGTAGTATAGGCGGGCTACAAGGCACCGGGGAGCTGTTTTTT.

The chain combines TRBV5-1 with TRBJ1-6; 8 bases are shared with TRBD1. The CDR3 spans 15 residues. The ends lost 2 bases at V and 7 bases at J; junction bases unmatched: 5. CDR1 is SGHRS, CDR2 YFSETQ, per germline. The CDR3 loop reads CASSFQGALNSPLHF. The CDR3 region has the DNA TGCGCCAGCAGCTTTCAGGGGGCGTTGAATTCACCCCTCCACTTT.

This rearrangement joins TRBV11-2 to TRBJ2-5, with 9 bases fitting TRBD2. The CDR3 runs to 14 residues. The V and J ends lost 3 bases and 5 bases, in that order; junction bases with no gene match: 4. From germline, CDR1 is SGHAT and CDR2 FQNNGV. CDR3 protein: CASSLRGGQETQYF. Here the CDR3 DNA reads TGTGCCAGCAGCTTGCGGGGGGGGCAGGAGACCCAGTACTTC.